Listed here are 7 T cell receptor beta chains from one sample, sequenced in a study of blood T cells in healthy people across ages. The second PCR ran about 6 to 11 cycles with a sample-barcoded 5' primer and J-beta primers. TCRdb reanalysed the 5' RACE reads using MiXCR and keeps one entry per CDR3 protein. This sample carries 650,000 to 700,000 distinct CDR3 sequences, 52% of them seen once, and the ten largest clones take about 13%. The sample was blood. The receptors originated from a woman older than 75 in good health.

The chain carries TRBV6-2 or TRBV6-3 and TRBJ2-1; D unresolved. There are 13 residues in the CDR3. The germline gives CDR1 MNHEY, CDR2 SVGEGT. With 0 bases removed from V and 6 bases from J, the gap between germline ends came to 6 bases. CDR3 sequence reads: CASSYSRTNEQFF. CDR3 DNA sequence: TGTGCCAGCAGTTACTCGAGGACCAATGAGCAGTTCTTC.

The chain recombines TRBV24-1 with TRBJ2-1; 10 bases are a match to TRBD2. The CDR3 extends over 14 amino acids. Germline CDR1 and CDR2: KGHDR and SFDVKD. The trim removed 11 bases at V and 7 bases at J, leaving 10 bases unmatched. In nucleotides, the CDR3 is TGTGCCATCGGAGCGGGGGGGCCTCGTAATGAGCAGTTCTTC. Translating gives CAIGAGGPRNEQFF.

This clonotype was picked up one time. The V call is TRBV29-1, the J call TRBJ2-3; D may be TRBD1 or TRBD2 (6 bases each). V lost 7 bases, J lost 3 bases, and 14 bases lay in between. Germline-derived CDR1 and CDR2 are SQVTM and ANQGSEA. The length of the CDR3 is 13 residues. The CDR3 DNA sequence: TGCAGCGGGAGGGGACACACAACAGATACGCAGTATTTT. It specifies CSGRGHTTDTQYF.

Concerning this clonotype: Germline and junction disagree at one end, which may indicate a read error. The chain recombines TRBV30 with TRBJ2-1; D assignment may be TRBD1 or TRBD2 (5 bases each). Germline loops: CDR1 GTSNPN, CDR2 SVGIG (reference sequence). There are 17 residues in the CDR3. DNA of the CDR3: TGTCCCTGGCGACACGGGGCCTCTATAAGCTCCTACAATGAGCAGTTCTTC. This translates into CPWRHGASISSYNEQFF.

V is TRBV10-3 and J is TRBJ2-3; 8 nucleotides line up with TRBD1. The ends lost 6 bases at V and 6 bases at J; junction bases unmatched: 14. This CDR3 is 16 amino acids long. Germline assignment: CDR1 ENHRY and CDR2 SYGVKD. This chain's CDR3 is CAIRDRETGAGDTQYF. The CDR3 DNA is TGTGCCATCAGAGATCGAGAGACAGGGGCCGGGGATACGCAGTATTTT.

V and J are TRBV15 and TRBJ1-5; TRBD1 matches 10 bases. Trimming cost V 5 bases and J 7 bases; bases outside gene matches: 5. Germline lookup yields CDR1 LNHNV and CDR2 YYDKDF (reference sequence). There are 14 residues in the CDR3. This CDR3 is CATSWGQGSQPQHF. The DNA of the CDR3 is TGTGCCACCAGCTGGGGACAGGGGAGCCAGCCCCAGCATTTT.

This clonotype showed up just once. The chain is built from TRBV4-2 and TRBJ1-6; D is possibly TRBD1 (5 bases). Germline-derived CDR1 and CDR2 are LGHNA and YNFKEQ. This CDR3 comprises 15 residues. Trimming took 4 bases from V and 6 from J, leaving 13 bases between them. The CDR3 spells CASSLVGQLNSPLHF. In nucleotides, the CDR3 is TGTGCCAGCAGCCTCGTGGGGCAGCTTAATTCACCCCTCCACTTT.